This T cell receptor beta chain was sequenced during a study of identical twins (dated by TCRdb to the mid-2010s). With regard to the full study: The study deep-sequenced TCR alpha and beta repertoires from monozygotic twins, unrelated adults of various ages and cord blood to test whether fetal clonotypes persist. Replicate twin experiments were performed at different times using different library preparation protocols to rule out contamination.

This clonotype was counted between two and nine times. The clone's antigen remains unknown. Base qualities are not recorded, but no much larger clone differs from it by a single base. CDR1 and CDR2 were assigned from the germline V gene (reference sequence) as SEHNR and FQNEAQ. V loses 5 bases of germline sequence and J loses 8 bases, and the interval between the two ends is 22 bases. The CDR3 holds 16 amino acids from the cysteine to the phenylalanine. The entry retains the CDR3 DNA only, 48 bases that are in frame from base 1. All donors were healthy Caucasians. The twin cohort comprised three pairs of female monozygotic twins, all aged roughly 18 to 29 years. Positive isolation kits from Invitrogen were used to isolate the CD4+ and CD8+ T cell populations. The library was obtained by 5' RACE. Reads for this sample came from an Illumina HiSeq 2000. Template switching added a universal primer binding site, and the final cDNA carried a unique molecular identifier that allowed TCR cDNA molecules to be counted accurately. First-strand cDNA for TCR alpha and beta chains was synthesized from specific primers in the conserved constant-segment region. Each cDNA library was double barcoded, with a SMART-Mk sample barcode plus Illumina barcodes, to control for contamination. TruSeq adapter sequences, together with Illumina sample barcodes, were added in two successive PCR steps. The Illumina HiSeq platform was used with custom primers to sequence TCR alpha and beta cDNA libraries. From the authors' description of their analysis: Raw reads were processed with MiGEC to extract unique molecular identifiers, and MiXCR was used to determine CDR3 positions. For each individual, recombination models were inferred using an EM algorithm with the repgenHMM and IGoR tools. Shared clonotype analysis was performed with the tcR package in R, normalizing sharing by the product of cloneset sizes. To study raw recombination free of thymic and clonal selection effects, out-of-frame nonproductive sequences were analyzed. Through fastp at Q25 and MiXCR, TCRdb rebuilt clones from the public reads, retaining in-frame beta chains. Each record represents a unique CDR3 protein, reported with the most common genes and DNA among its rows. The V and J calls were not made by the authors but by TCRdb's processing. The sample table records 300,000 to 400,000 distinct CDR3 sequences; more than 9% of these occur just once. The ten largest account for roughly 7.8% of the sample.

What the study reported, not specific to this receptor: Zero-insertion analyses could be partly confounded by invariant T cells such as MAIT and iNKT, though diverse VJ usage argued against such confounding for most clonotypes. Out-of-frame TCR alpha sharing in monozygotic twins was systematically underestimated by recombination models, whereas sharing between unrelated individuals was in agreement with the recombination models. The excess sharing between twins in beta out-of-frame sequences was weaker because fewer shared sequences reduced the signal-to-noise ratio. Compared with coincidental sharing between unrelated individuals, out-of-frame TCR alpha sequences shared between twins showed an excess of sequences with low generation probability. Abundant cord blood beta clonotypes had fewer insertions, young adult naive repertoires showed a similar but weaker trend, and memory repertoires showed no such trend. Because the same donors could not be followed over many years, the conclusions relied on cross-sectional statistical analysis.

The data also belong to a second study, concerning yellow fever vaccine responses in identical twins. Reported in the second study: The authors reported that the T cell response to vaccination in identical twins appeared partly convergent and partly personalized. Focusing on identical twins, the study followed the T cell clones that responded to the vaccine, and did so with precision.

The sequence joins TRBV7-9 to TRBJ2-1; the D gene identity is not certain. This sequence originates from a woman under 30 in good health. The sequencing sample was made of CD8+ T cells sorted from blood. CDR3 sequence: CASSLVYLQGFYEQFF. The bases read TGTGCCAGCAGCCTAGTTTATCTACAAGGCTTTTATGAGCAGTTCTTC. Here the CDR3 is joined to the reference TRBV7-9 and TRBJ2-1 genes, and the full variable domain is: DTGVSQNPRHKITKRGQNVTFRCDPISEHNRLYWYRQTLGQGPEFLTYFQNEAQLEKSRLLSDRFSAERPKGSFSTLEIQRTEQGDSAMYLCASSLVYLQGFYEQFFGPGTRLTVL.